The rows below give T cell receptor beta chains drawn from one sample of a study of shared clonotypes between healthy human individuals. Here immunoSEQ multiplex PCR was the method, and the copy in TCRdb shows in-frame clones only, minus some. The data show fewer than 1.8 million clones, with less than 99% seen just once and under 0.45% held by the top ten. Specimen: naive CD4+ T cells sorted from blood. These receptors were collected from a man in his thirties or forties in good health. Each CDR3 is given with its conserved first and last residue. The order of the fields is J gene, V gene, CDR3 protein.

j_call: TRBJ2-5; v_call: TRBV5-1; cdr3_aa: CASSLGPEKETQYF
j_call: TRBJ1-1; v_call: TRBV2; cdr3_aa: CASSEDRAGNTEAFF
j_call: TRBJ2-5; v_call: TRBV7-6; cdr3_aa: CASSALTSQYF
j_call: TRBJ2-7; v_call: TRBV10-2; cdr3_aa: CASSSRDRISYEQYF
j_call: TRBJ2-3; v_call: TRBV5-1; cdr3_aa: CASSSSGSTTDTQYF
j_call: TRBJ1-5; v_call: TRBV28; cdr3_aa: CASSSPFAGTFAQPQHF
j_call: TRBJ2-5; v_call: TRBV9; cdr3_aa: CASSVQTGALQETQYF
j_call: TRBJ1-2; v_call: TRBV7-9; cdr3_aa: CASSPGFSYGYTF
j_call: TRBJ1-2; v_call: TRBV9; cdr3_aa: CASSVDNRNYGYTF
j_call: TRBJ2-2; v_call: TRBV10-2; cdr3_aa: CASRGWTGATNTGELFF
j_call: TRBJ2-7; v_call: TRBV6-5; cdr3_aa: CASNKQGLPYEQYF
j_call: TRBJ2-1; v_call: TRBV5-5; cdr3_aa: CASSLVLGGPPNEQFF
j_call: TRBJ2-2; v_call: TRBV6-5; cdr3_aa: CASIRTSGNTGELFF
j_call: TRBJ1-2; v_call: TRBV18; cdr3_aa: CASSQQGIPGNYGYTF
j_call: TRBJ2-7; v_call: TRBV7-6; cdr3_aa: CASSSGAGTVTYEQYF
j_call: TRBJ1-5; v_call: TRBV2; cdr3_aa: CASSMEEPLNQPQHF
j_call: TRBJ2-7; v_call: TRBV7-9; cdr3_aa: CASSLATGGISYEQYF
j_call: TRBJ2-5; v_call: TRBV9; cdr3_aa: CASSVLAGGLETQYF
j_call: TRBJ1-5; v_call: TRBV27; cdr3_aa: CASSGTGGLSNQPQHF
j_call: TRBJ2-7; v_call: TRBV11-2; cdr3_aa: CASSRNGHLYEQYF
j_call: TRBJ1-3; v_call: TRBV7-6; cdr3_aa: CASRSREHKGRNTIYF
j_call: TRBJ2-5; v_call: TRBV2; cdr3_aa: CASSDSEYQETQYF
j_call: TRBJ2-5; v_call: TRBV19; cdr3_aa: CASSIGGATQETQYF
j_call: TRBJ2-1; v_call: TRBV10-3; cdr3_aa: CAISSGVGGSYNEQFF
j_call: TRBJ2-7; v_call: TRBV9; cdr3_aa: CASSARDRGLEQYF
j_call: TRBJ2-7; v_call: TRBV5-1; cdr3_aa: CASSPDVEYEQYF
j_call: TRBJ2-1; v_call: TRBV5-8; cdr3_aa: CASSPYSGRGYNEQFF
j_call: TRBJ2-3; v_call: TRBV29-1; cdr3_aa: CSAIRTSGRRTDTQYF
j_call: TRBJ2-3; v_call: TRBV7-3; cdr3_aa: CASSLIWGGEDTQYF
j_call: TRBJ2-1; v_call: TRBV5-1; cdr3_aa: CASSFLAGGDEQFF
j_call: TRBJ1-2; v_call: TRBV5-4; cdr3_aa: CASSSGRDRDYGYTF
j_call: TRBJ2-7; v_call: TRBV19; cdr3_aa: CATSTGRYEQYF
j_call: TRBJ1-3; v_call: TRBV7-9; cdr3_aa: CASSMPQAAGNTIYF
j_call: TRBJ2-7; v_call: TRBV27; cdr3_aa: CASSAITGTGGLGYEQYF
j_call: TRBJ2-1; v_call: TRBV5-1; cdr3_aa: CASSMGLTEQFF
j_call: TRBJ2-1; v_call: TRBV4-3; cdr3_aa: CASSQTGTSGINEQFF
j_call: TRBJ2-7; v_call: TRBV11-2; cdr3_aa: CASSFSGIYEQYF
j_call: TRBJ2-7; v_call: TRBV5-1; cdr3_aa: CASSLFFEAGGSSYEQYF
j_call: TRBJ2-3; v_call: TRBV4-3; cdr3_aa: CASSQGTSGYTDTQYF
j_call: TRBJ2-3; v_call: TRBV7-2; cdr3_aa: CASSLAPGTSGVPRTDTQYF
j_call: TRBJ2-1; v_call: TRBV4-3; cdr3_aa: CASSQVGGSGRLYNEQFF
j_call: TRBJ2-7; v_call: TRBV20-1; cdr3_aa: CSALTYEQYF
j_call: TRBJ2-7; v_call: TRBV28; cdr3_aa: CASSLLSYEQYF
j_call: TRBJ1-4; v_call: TRBV11-2; cdr3_aa: CASSFSPGGNEKLFF
j_call: TRBJ1-4; v_call: TRBV4-2; cdr3_aa: CASRELTGINEKLFF